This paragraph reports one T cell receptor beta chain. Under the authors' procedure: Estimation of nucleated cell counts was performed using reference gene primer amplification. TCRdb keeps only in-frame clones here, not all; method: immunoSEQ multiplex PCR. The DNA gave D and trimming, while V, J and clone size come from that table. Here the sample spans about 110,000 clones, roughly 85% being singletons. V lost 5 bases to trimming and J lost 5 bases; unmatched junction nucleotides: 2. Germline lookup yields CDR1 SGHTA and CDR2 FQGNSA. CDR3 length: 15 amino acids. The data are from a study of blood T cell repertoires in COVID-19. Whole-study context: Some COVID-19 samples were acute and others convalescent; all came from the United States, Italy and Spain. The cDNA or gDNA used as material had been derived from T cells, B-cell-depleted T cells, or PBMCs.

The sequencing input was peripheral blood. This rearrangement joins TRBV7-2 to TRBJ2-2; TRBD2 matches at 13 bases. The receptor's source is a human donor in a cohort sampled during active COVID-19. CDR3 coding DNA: TGTGCCAGCAGCCCGGGACTAGCGGGGACCGGGGAGCTGTTTTTT. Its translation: CASSPGLAGTGELFF.